The present TCR beta chain was sequenced within a study of CXCR3-negative and CXCR3-positive naive CD8 T cells. TRB cDNA libraries were made by UMI-labeled 5' RACE. TCRdb derives one entry per CDR3 protein from the 5' RACE reads, leaving out DNA. The listing records tens of thousands of distinct CDR3 sequences. The CDR3 is 15 residues long. The rearrangement links TRBV23-1 to TRBJ2-7; the D gene TCRdb calls, TRBD2, cannot be checked with no DNA. TRBV23-1 qualifies as an ORF whose function is uncertain. The sequence was obtained from a human donor in good health. Some clones in this sample may be carry-over from other donors' samples. What was sequenced was memory CD8+ T cells from blood. The CDR3: CASSYRLAGVYEQYF.